Below, 9 T cell receptor beta chains from the same sample are listed, as sequenced in a study of early T cells in non-severe SARS-CoV-2 infection. One entry per CDR3 protein, called by TCRdb with MiXCR from the 5' RACE reads. This table has 50,000 to 60,000 distinct CDR3 sequences, 12% appearing once. Source material: whole blood. The receptors originated from an adult who was a healthcare worker with PCR-confirmed SARS-CoV-2 infection or an uninfected control (not recorded which).

This clonotype was found many times. The V call is TRBV11-2, the J call TRBJ2-1, with TRBD2 as a possible D gene (6 bases). Per the germline V gene, CDR1 is SGHAT and CDR2 is FQNNGV. The CDR3 runs 17 residues. Trimming took 1 base from V and 0 from J, leaving 13 bases between them. The CDR3 region is CASSLVQRASSYNEQFF. The CDR3 bases are TGTGCCAGCAGCTTAGTTCAGCGGGCGAGCTCCTACAATGAGCAGTTCTTC.

As DNA, the CDR3 is TGTGCCAGCAGTTATGGTCGACAGACTGAAGCTTTCTTT. This codes for CASSYGRQTEAFF. V is TRBV12-3 or TRBV12-4 and J is TRBJ1-1, with D perhaps matching TRBD1 (5 bases). The V gene lost 4 bases and the J gene lost 5 bases, with 11 bases spanning the gap. This CDR3 has 13 amino acids.

The genes are TRBV7-3 and TRBJ2-5; D is perhaps TRBD2 (6 bases). There are 15 residues in the CDR3. V was pared by 0 bases and J by 4 bases, with 12 bases between. Germline lookup yields CDR1 SGHTA and CDR2 FQGTGA. DNA for the CDR3: TGTGCCAGCAGCTTAACGGGAGGTCAGGGAGAGACCCAGTACTTC. As protein: CASSLTGGQGETQYF.

This rearrangement joins TRBV21-1 to TRBJ1-5. TRBV21-1 is tagged as a pseudogene. CDR3 length equals 15 residues. DNA of the CDR3: TGTGCCAGCAGCAAAGCAGAGACGCGCGGAGGGCCCCAGCATTTT. It translates to CASSKAETRGGPQHF.

This clonotype was detected once. This rearrangement joins TRBV29-1 to TRBJ2-1, with a weak D call TRBD2 (6 bases). This CDR3 has 13 amino acids. Per germline, CDR1 SQVTM and CDR2 ANQGSEA. Between the trimmed V and J ends, which lost 7 bases and 4 bases, there was a span of 14 bases. CDR3 protein: CSGEGRDYNEQFF. In nucleotides, the CDR3 is TGCAGCGGGGAAGGGCGGGATTACAATGAGCAGTTCTTC.

The genes are TRBV12-3 or TRBV12-4 and TRBJ1-1; TRBD1 might be the D (6 bases). The CDR3 extends over 12 amino acids. V lost 6 bases and J 10 bases, leaving 15 bases between the germline ends. The DNA of the CDR3 is TGTGCCAGCAGCGCAACAGGGTCTGCAGCTTTCTTT. Translated: CASSATGSAAFF.

The rearrangement links TRBV18 to TRBJ2-5, with unresolved D. CDR3 length: 14 residues. CDR1 and CDR2 from the germline V gene are KGHSH and LQKENI. V shed 2 bases and J shed 0 bases, with 7 bases lying between them. This CDR3 is CASSPLSHQETQYF. The DNA of the CDR3 is TGTGCCAGCTCACCATTGTCCCACCAAGAGACCCAGTACTTC.

This clonotype was picked up a small number of times. The junction differs from germline at one of its ends, possibly a read error. V and J are TRBV15 and TRBJ1-2; the D is unclear. This CDR3 spans 13 amino acids. CDR1 LNHNV and CDR2 YYDKDF come from the germline V gene (reference sequence). CDR3 coding DNA: TGTGCCACCAGCCGAGATCTAGATGGGGAGTACACCTTC. Translating gives CATSRDLDGEYTF.

This clonotype occurred a few times. The chain uses TRBV20-1 and TRBJ2-7; 8 positions agree with TRBD1. V lost 5 bases and J lost 2; bases outside the gene matches: 20. The V gene's germline CDR1 is DFQATT and CDR2 SNEGSKA (reference sequence). CDR3 length: 18 residues. The CDR3 DNA is TGCAGTGCTCGGAGGCTCCTAGGACAGGGAATCCCAACCTACGAGCAGTACTTC. Its translation is CSARRLLGQGIPTYEQYF.